A single sample gave rise to the 22 T cell receptor beta chains below, sequenced in a study of cytomegalovirus exposure and HLA in healthy donors (TCRdb year 2017). The protocol used for the library was the immunoSEQ multiplex PCR assay. TCRdb retrieved this table from immuneACCESS and kept in-frame rearrangements only. Not all clones are present; in checked studies, unresolved V genes account for under half, and no reason is known for the remainder. The sample yields about 240,000 clones; 85% to 90% were counted once. Clones ranked in the top ten supply 2.5% to 3% of the sample. Material: PBMCs. The origin of the receptors is a man between 18 and 29 years old in good health and CMV-seronegative.

V and J are TRBV27 and TRBJ2-1; 8 bases map to TRBD1. CDR3 length: 15 residues. Trimming cost V 6 bases and J 7 bases; bases outside gene matches: 11. The germline V gene encodes CDR1 MNHEY and CDR2 SMNVEV (reference sequence). Written as DNA, the CDR3 is TGTGCCAGCAGCTTCGACAGGGGCGGTGTAAATGAGCAGTTCTTC. Its protein product is CASSFDRGGVNEQFF.

The chain is built from TRBV6-5 and TRBJ2-7, with 11 bases identical to TRBD1. V was clipped by 2 bases and J by 7 bases; unmatched bases: 4. The germline V gene has CDR1 MNHEY and CDR2 SVGAGI. This CDR3 has 14 residues. The CDR3 reads CASSYTGQGGEQYF. The CDR3 region has the DNA TGTGCCAGCAGTTACACGGGACAGGGGGGAGAGCAGTACTTC.

The J gene is TRBJ1-2, the V gene TRBV19; TRBD1 agrees at 9 bases. J was trimmed by 7 bases and V by 3 bases; bases with no gene match: 9. Germline assignment: CDR1 LNHDA and CDR2 SQIVND (reference sequence). The CDR3 runs 15 residues. CDR3 coding DNA: TGTGCCAGTAGTATGTTGGGCACAGGGGGCGGTGGCTACACCTTC. Amino acid sequence: CASSMLGTGGGGYTF.

The rearrangement links TRBV6-1 to TRBJ1-4; the D is unclear. The V gene's germline CDR1 is MNHNS and CDR2 SASEGT. Trimming stripped 1 base from V and 8 bases from J, with 5 bases between. The CDR3 contains 12 residues. The CDR3 coding sequence is TGTGCCAGCAGTGAAGTGAGAGAAAAACTGTTTTTT. Encoded protein: CASSEVREKLFF.

The CDR3 coding sequence is TGCGCCAGCAGCACCGGACAGGCTCAGCCCCAGCATTTT. Amino acid sequence: CASSTGQAQPQHF. The chain carries TRBV5-1 and TRBJ1-5; 7 bases agree with TRBD1. V dropped 4 bases and J dropped 6; count of bases not matched to a gene: 4. Per the germline V gene, CDR1 is SGHRS and CDR2 is YFSETQ. The CDR3 sequence is 13 residues long.

V and J are TRBV7-2 and TRBJ1-4; TRBD1 matches 7 bases. Germline V gives CDR1 SGHTA, CDR2 FQGNSA. The CDR3 runs to 14 residues. The V and J ends lost 6 bases and 5 bases, in that order; junction bases with no gene match: 6. The CDR3 sequence: CASSLGTANEKLFF. The CDR3 DNA follows: TGTGCCAGCAGTCTCGGGACAGCAAATGAAAAACTGTTTTTT.

V is TRBV4-1 and J is TRBJ2-3; D not resolved. The V end lost 0 bases, the J end lost 1 base, and 8 bases lay between the germline ends. The CDR3 contains 15 residues. Per germline, CDR1 MGHRA and CDR2 YSYEKL. The chain's CDR3 is CASSQDSPGTDTQYF. The CDR3 bases are TGCGCCAGCAGCCAAGATAGTCCCGGCACAGATACGCAGTATTTT.

The rearrangement joins TRBV6-1 to TRBJ1-5; 7 positions agree with TRBD1. CDR1 and CDR2 (germline): MNHNS, SASEGT. This CDR3 is built from 14 residues. V shed 6 bases, J shed 4 bases, and the junction held 6 bases outside the gene matches. This CDR3 reads CASSVDRVNQPQHF. The CDR3 nucleotides are TGTGCCAGCAGCGTTGACAGGGTAAATCAGCCCCAGCATTTT.

The chain uses TRBV7-2 and TRBJ2-2, with 9 bases that match TRBD2. The V and J ends lost 1 base and 6 bases, in that order; junction bases with no gene match: 6. This CDR3 spans 16 amino acids. From germline, CDR1 is SGHTA and CDR2 FQGNSA. The CDR3 DNA follows: TGTGCCAGCAGCTTAGTAGGCGGGAGGGCGGCCGGGGAGCTGTTTTTT. Residues: CASSLVGGRAAGELFF.

This clone is a singleton in its sample. The V call is TRBV4-3, the J call TRBJ2-7; 7 bases align to TRBD2. CDR1 is LGHNA and CDR2 is YSLEER in the germline V gene. The length of the CDR3 is 16 residues. V dropped 4 bases and J dropped 2; count of bases not matched to a gene: 11. CDR3 DNA sequence: TGCGCCAGCAGCCCAGCCTTGGGAGGGGTAGCCTACGAGCAGTACTTC. It yields the protein CASSPALGGVAYEQYF.

The chain is built from TRBV7-2 and TRBJ2-3; 14 positions agree with TRBD2. The CDR3 totals 16 residues. CDR1 is SGHTA and CDR2 is FQGNSA in the germline V gene. V lost 5 bases to trimming and J lost 3 bases; unmatched junction nucleotides: 4. CDR3 coding DNA: TGTGCCAGCAGCCGAGGGACTAGCGGGGGTACAGATACGCAGTATTTT. Protein sequence: CASSRGTSGGTDTQYF.

The chain employs TRBV4-3 and TRBJ1-4, with D tentatively TRBD1 (5 bases). The CDR3 loop spans 18 amino acids. In germline, CDR1 is LGHNA, CDR2 YSLEER. V shed 0 bases and J shed 3 bases, with 17 bases lying between them. CDR3 sequence (DNA): TGCGCCAGCAGCCAAGATCAGCCTACAGGTGGCCCTAATGAAAAACTGTTTTTT. It encodes CASSQDQPTGGPNEKLFF.

V gene TRBV6-1 combines with J gene TRBJ2-7, with TRBD2 as a possible D gene (5 bases). The CDR3 is made up of 12 amino acids. The germline V gene has CDR1 MNHNS and CDR2 SASEGT. The V end lost 4 bases, the J end lost 6 bases, and 10 bases lay between the germline ends. The CDR3: CASSVDGSEQYF. The CDR3 coding sequence is TGTGCCAGCAGTGTGGATGGGAGCGAGCAGTACTTC.

This sequence joins TRBV19 and TRBJ1-6; D is ambiguous. The CDR3 has 17 residues. V was cut by 3 bases and J by 10 bases, with 22 bases left in between. CDR1 and CDR2 (germline): LNHDA, SQIVND (reference sequence). The CDR3: CASSIYGPQSTPSPLHF. In DNA form, the CDR3 reads TGTGCCAGTAGTATTTATGGGCCTCAAAGCACCCCCTCACCCCTCCACTTT.

The chain has TRBV6-5 and TRBJ2-7; TRBD2 might be the D (6 bases). With 2 bases removed from V and 5 bases from J, the gap between germline ends came to 16 bases. CDR1 and CDR2 from the germline V gene are MNHEY and SVGAGI. This CDR3 has 15 amino acids. The CDR3 spells CASSYGSSGLDEQYF. CDR3 bases: TGTGCCAGCAGTTACGGTTCCAGCGGGCTAGACGAGCAGTACTTC.

The chain recombines TRBV4-1 with TRBJ1-5; TRBD1 agrees at 12 bases. CDR1 and CDR2 (germline): MGHRA, YSYEKL. The CDR3 contains 22 residues. V shed 1 base and J 1 base; nucleotides not matched to a gene: 17. The CDR3 DNA reads as TGCGCCAGCAGCCAAGCAGATACGACCCCGGGACAGGGGGCAGGGAGCAATCAGCCCCAGCATTTT. Translating it yields CASSQADTTPGQGAGSNQPQHF.

V is TRBV27 and J is TRBJ2-5; D is uncertain. The ends were cut back, 6 bases at V and 5 bases at J, with 16 bases in the middle. This CDR3 region has 14 residues. CDR1 and CDR2 from the germline V gene are MNHEY and SMNVEV (reference sequence). CDR3 bases: TGTGCCAGCAGCGTTACGAGACAAGTGGAGACCCAGTACTTC. Protein product: CASSVTRQVETQYF.

The chain has TRBV6-1 and TRBJ1-1; D gene unclear. The CDR3 spans 13 residues. Germline loops: CDR1 MNHNS, CDR2 SASEGT. V lost 8 bases and J lost 0, with 10 bases in between. The CDR3 protein is CASFSSLNTEAFF. CDR3 nucleotide sequence: TGTGCCAGCTTCAGTTCATTGAACACTGAAGCTTTCTTT.

This chain links TRBV28 with TRBJ2-1; 8 positions match TRBD1. The CDR3 runs to 18 residues. Germline-derived CDR1 and CDR2 are MDHEN and SYDVKM. V lost 3 bases, J lost 8 bases, and 18 bases stayed unmatched. The DNA of the CDR3 is TGTGCCAGCAGTTTCCCTGGGGACAGGCCCCTCCAGGCCGATGAGCAGTTCTTC. Encoded protein: CASSFPGDRPLQADEQFF.

J is TRBJ1-5 and V is TRBV10-3; 8 bases fit TRBD1. The trim removed 4 bases at V and 6 bases at J, leaving 2 bases unmatched. The germline gives CDR1 ENHRY, CDR2 SYGVKD. The CDR3 contains 13 residues. The CDR3 loop is CAISAGQGQPQHF. DNA of the CDR3: TGTGCCATCAGTGCTGGACAGGGTCAGCCCCAGCATTTT.

V usage is TRBV14 and J usage is TRBJ2-5; 9 bases fit TRBD2. Trimming removed 2 bases from V and 5 bases from J; junction bases left unmatched: 12. This CDR3 is 17 amino acids long. Looked up from germline, CDR1 is SGHDN and CDR2 is FVKESK. CDR3 loop: CASSQYPASGNMETQYF. CDR3 in DNA: TGTGCCAGCAGCCAATATCCCGCTAGCGGGAATATGGAGACCCAGTACTTC.

The chain carries TRBV5-8 and TRBJ1-4; no clear D. The germline V and J ends were trimmed by 2 bases and 4 bases, with 12 bases remaining between them. Per germline, CDR1 SGHTS and CDR2 YDEGEE. The CDR3 sequence is 15 residues long. The CDR3 coding sequence is TGTGCCAGCAGCTTATGGACGGCGGGTAATGAAAAACTGTTTTTT. It yields the protein CASSLWTAGNEKLFF.